This T cell receptor beta chain was captured by sequencing in a study of T cells in Graves' hyperthyroidism and ophthalmopathy. Study-wide results and limits: A model of 13 V-J features distinguished ophthalmopathy from stable hyperthyroidism.

Per germline, CDR1 SGHVS and CDR2 FQNEAQ. The CDR3 runs 17 residues. The V gene end was trimmed by 5 bases and the J gene end by 5 bases; junction bases not matched to a gene: 11. This clonotype has a count of ten or more. Its cognate antigen is unknown. TCR beta CDR3 regions were amplified from RNA. The TCR CDR3 first-round RT-PCR relied on the HTBI primer set. TCRdb redid the calling of the multiplex PCR reads with MiXCR, one entry per CDR3 protein. The repertoire holds roughly 530,000 distinct CDR3 sequences, with more than 15% as singletons. The chain carries TRBV7-8 and TRBJ2-5; TRBD2 aligns across 13 bases. This receptor was obtained from a woman aged 18-35 years with Graves' ophthalmopathy. The sequencing input was blood. The CDR3 reads CASSPFETSGRRETQYF. The CDR3 DNA reads TGTGCCAGCAGCCCTTTCGAGACTAGCGGGAGGAGGGAGACCCAGTACTTC.